Following are 19 T cell receptor beta chains from one sample sequenced in a study of T-cell memory formation after mild COVID-19. TCRdb redid the calling of the 5' RACE reads with MiXCR, one entry per CDR3 protein. Of hundreds of thousands of distinct CDR3 sequences detected, approximately 25% appear once; the ten largest clones hold approximately 12%. Material for sequencing was PBMCs or a T cell subset sorted from them (not recorded which). The source is an adult woman who had mild COVID-19 (a few samples of this study predate the infection). Cell type and time point are not known.

Only a few counts were recorded for this clonotype. CDR3 protein: CASSGVYTDTQYF. DNA for the CDR3: TGTGCCAGCAGTGGCGTGTACACAGATACGCAGTATTTT. The chain uses TRBV12-3 or TRBV12-4 and TRBJ2-3; no clear D gene. The V end was cut by 5 bases, the J end by 2 bases, with 8 bases between. This CDR3 comprises 13 residues.

The table lists this clonotype with a few counts. V and J are TRBV12-3 or TRBV12-4 and TRBJ2-1; TRBD1 or TRBD2 may be the D gene (5 bases each). The CDR3 has 16 amino acids. V gave up 3 bases and J gave up 2 bases, with 14 bases separating them. CDR3 bases: TGTGCCAGCAGTTTGGGGGTGGGATTAACCTACAATGAGCAGTTCTTC. This gives the protein CASSLGVGLTYNEQFF.

This clonotype was counted only a few times. The chain is built from TRBV20-1 and TRBJ2-2; the match to TRBD1 covers 7 bases. The CDR3 is made up of 14 amino acids. CDR1 is DFQATT and CDR2 is SNEGSKA in the germline V gene (reference sequence). With 7 bases clipped from V and 6 bases from J, the junction kept 11 bases outside the gene matches. The CDR3, as DNA: TGCAGTGGAGGGGGCGCCCAGGGTGCCGGGGAGCTGTTTTTT. This encodes CSGGGAQGAGELFF.

This clonotype was seen repeatedly, ten times or more. The chain has TRBV2 and TRBJ2-6; tentative D call: TRBD1 (5 bases). The CDR3 spans 15 residues. Between the trimmed V and J ends, which lost 6 bases and 1 base, there was a span of 10 bases. CDR1 is SNHLY and CDR2 is FYNNEI in the germline V gene. In DNA, the CDR3 is TGTGCCAGCAGCCCCAGGGTTTCTGGGGCCAACGTCCTGACTTTC. Its protein is CASSPRVSGANVLTF.

Only a few counts were recorded for this clonotype. The J gene is TRBJ2-1, the V gene TRBV6-5; TRBD1 matches at 8 bases. The CDR3 is 13 residues long. The germline V gene encodes CDR1 MNHEY and CDR2 SVGAGI. V lost 2 bases and J lost 16; bases outside the gene matches: 10. CDR3 sequence: CASSYRPGQGTFF. The DNA for the CDR3 is TGTGCCAGCAGTTACCGGCCCGGACAGGGTACCTTCTTC.

The V gene is TRBV15, the J gene TRBJ1-2; 7 positions agree with TRBD1. The CDR3 runs 15 residues. The ends lost 1 base at V and 2 bases at J; junction bases unmatched: 4. Germline CDR1 LNHNV, CDR2 YYDKDF (reference sequence). The CDR3, as DNA: TGTGCCACCAGCAGAGGGGGAGGGGGCAACTATGGCTACACCTTC. Residues: CATSRGGGGNYGYTF.

The chain employs TRBV6-6 and TRBJ2-1; D might be TRBD2 (6 bases). Deletions cut 0 bases from V and 6 bases from J, with 12 bases between. Germline CDR1 is MNHNY and CDR2 is SVGAGI (reference sequence). The CDR3 spans 15 residues. The CDR3 region is CASSYSRQGGNEQFF. The CDR3 DNA reads as TGTGCCAGCAGTTACTCGAGGCAGGGAGGCAATGAGCAGTTCTTC.

This clonotype was seen a handful of times. This chain uses TRBV5-1 with TRBJ2-6; 9 positions match TRBD1. There are 19 residues in the CDR3. The V gene's germline CDR1 is SGHRS and CDR2 YFSETQ. The V gene end was trimmed by 0 bases and the J gene end by 0 bases; junction bases not matched to a gene: 7. The CDR3 DNA is TGCGCCAGCAGCTTGGGGCGGACAGGGGAGAGCTCTGGGGCCAACGTCCTGACTTTC. Protein: CASSLGRTGESSGANVLTF.

This clonotype was picked up many times. V and J are TRBV7-2 and TRBJ2-1; D is uncertain. CDR3 length equals 14 residues. V lost 5 bases and J lost 5, with 13 bases in between. In germline, CDR1 is SGHTA, CDR2 FQGNSA. CDR3 sequence reads: CASSRPGGNNEQFF. CDR3 nucleotide sequence: TGTGCCAGCAGCCGCCCGGGTGGAAACAATGAGCAGTTCTTC.

This sequence joins TRBV4-1 and TRBJ1-2; weak D call: TRBD1 (5 bases). The germline CDR1 and CDR2 sequences are MGHRA and YSYEKL. V was pared by 0 bases and J by 8 bases, with 16 bases between. The CDR3 sequence is 15 residues long. CDR3 residues: CASSQDNTIGGGYTF. CDR3 sequence (DNA): TGCGCCAGCAGCCAAGATAACACAATTGGGGGAGGCTACACCTTC.

J is TRBJ2-7 and V is TRBV29-1, with 7 bases that match TRBD2. This CDR3 has 15 amino acids. CDR1 is SQVTM, CDR2 ANQGSEA, per germline. Trimming removed 3 bases from V and 2 bases from J; junction bases left unmatched: 10. The CDR3 nucleotides are TGCAGCGTTGATAGCCCGCAGGGACTACCCTACGAGCAGTACTTC. It encodes CSVDSPQGLPYEQYF.

This clonotype was seen more than once but under ten times. J is TRBJ2-3 and V is TRBV7-9; D uncertain. V gave up 4 bases and J gave up 8 bases, with 10 bases separating them. Germline CDR1 and CDR2: SEHNR and FQNEAQ (reference sequence). The CDR3 has 12 amino acids. The CDR3 bases are TGTGCCAGCAGCTACTTGGAAGTTACGCAGTATTTT. Protein product: CASSYLEVTQYF.

The chain joins TRBV6-5 to TRBJ2-4; 9 bases map to TRBD1. In germline, CDR1 is MNHEY, CDR2 SVGAGI. Trimming cost V 6 bases and J 2 bases; bases outside gene matches: 5. This CDR3 contains 15 residues. The CDR3 sequence: CASRRDRESKNIQYF. The DNA of the CDR3 is TGTGCCAGCAGACGGGACAGGGAGTCCAAAAACATTCAGTACTTC.

The gene calls are TRBV4-3 and TRBJ2-7, with a tentative D call TRBD1 (6 bases). Between the trimmed V and J ends, which lost 0 bases and 1 base, there was a span of 10 bases. This CDR3 has 15 residues. The V gene's germline CDR1 is LGHNA and CDR2 YSLEER. The CDR3, as DNA: TGCGCCAGCAGCCAAGATGACAGGACTTCCTACGAGCAGTACTTC. It yields the protein CASSQDDRTSYEQYF.

This rearrangement joins TRBV7-2 to TRBJ1-4; D call uncertain. V dropped 5 bases and J dropped 6 bases, with 13 bases sitting between them. Germline V gene sequence: CDR1 SGHTA, CDR2 FQGNSA. The CDR3 runs 14 residues. The CDR3 protein is CASSARGFDEKLFF. In nucleotides, the CDR3 is TGTGCCAGCAGCGCGCGCGGGTTTGATGAAAAACTGTTTTTT.

The V call is TRBV6-2 or TRBV6-3, the J call TRBJ2-5; TRBD1 aligns across 8 bases. In germline, CDR1 is MNHEY, CDR2 SVGEGT. Trimming removed 5 bases from V and 6 bases from J; junction bases left unmatched: 11. This CDR3 region has 15 residues. The CDR3 nucleotides read TGTGCCAGCAGTCGCTGGACAGGGAATAGGAAGACCCAGTACTTC. This codes for CASSRWTGNRKTQYF.

The chain couples TRBV5-4 to TRBJ2-7; either TRBD1 or TRBD2 may supply D (5 bases each). The V end was cut by 3 bases, the J end by 2 bases, with 15 bases between. The length of the CDR3 is 15 residues. Per germline, CDR1 SGHNT and CDR2 YYREEE (reference sequence). CDR3 DNA: TGTGCCAGCAGCTCCGGGACCCCGGGGCCCTACGAGCAGTACTTC. It codes for CASSSGTPGPYEQYF.

This chain connects TRBV5-1 to TRBJ2-7, with no clear D. Germline V CDR1 and CDR2: SGHRS, YFSETQ. V dropped 4 bases and J dropped 6 bases, with 20 bases sitting between them. This CDR3 region has 15 residues. This chain's CDR3 is CASSPGSPRLGEQYF. In DNA form, the CDR3 reads TGCGCCAGCAGCCCCGGCTCTCCCCGCTTGGGCGAGCAGTACTTC. The full variable domain, in which reference TRBV5-1 and TRBJ2-7 provide the parts outside the CDR3, is KAGVTQTPRYLIKTRGQQVTLSCSPISGHRSVSWYQQTPGQGLQFLFEYFSETQRNKGNFPGRFSGRQFSNSRSEMNVSTLELGDSALYLCASSPGSPRLGEQYFGPGTRLTVT.

This clonotype showed up just a few times. The rearrangement links TRBV11-2 to TRBJ1-6; TRBD1 is a possible D gene (5 bases). Germline CDR1 and CDR2: SGHAT and FQNNGV. The CDR3 has 15 amino acids. The V end was cut by 5 bases, the J end by 4 bases, with 12 bases between. In DNA, the CDR3 is TGTGCCAGCAGCCGTGCAAGGGGTTATAATTCACCCCTCCACTTT. It codes for CASSRARGYNSPLHF.